These T cell receptor beta chains were read from a single sample in a study of CD4 and CD8 cells across lung adenocarcinoma regions. MiXCR, applied by TCRdb to the PCR reads, yields one record per CDR3 protein. The sample gives about 19,000 distinct CDR3 sequences, 40% to 60% of which show up once; roughly 34% is in the top ten. Sample: CD8+ T cells from the margin of a lung tumor. These receptors came from a male donor with lung adenocarcinoma. The CD4 and CD8 labels of this study may be unreliable. Both conserved end residues are part of each CDR3. The D gene is left open where the match is weak. Expanded clones are given a class, and other clones once, few, many or no size at all.

V gene: TRBV6-5; J gene: TRBJ2-1; clone size: medium-sized; D gene: TRBD2; CDR3 protein: CASSYSTGTNSYNEQFF; CDR3 DNA: TGTGCCAGCAGTTACTCGACCGGGACTAACTCCTACAATGAGCAGTTCTTC
V gene: TRBV7-3; J gene: TRBJ2-5; clone size: -; D gene: TRBD2; CDR3 protein: CASSSRSGRGETQYF; CDR3 DNA: TGTGCCAGCAGCTCCCGCAGCGGGAGGGGAGAGACCCAGTACTTC
V gene: TRBV27; J gene: TRBJ2-5; clone size: once; D gene: TRBD2; CDR3 protein: CASSSPGLAGGSGTQYF; CDR3 DNA: TGTGCCAGCAGTTCCCCGGGACTAGCGGGGGGTTCAGGGACCCAATACTTC
V gene: TRBV7-2; J gene: TRBJ2-7; clone size: many; D gene: -; CDR3 protein: CASGVNTYEQYF; CDR3 DNA: TGTGCCAGCGGGGTAAACACCTACGAGCAGTACTTC
V gene: TRBV14; J gene: TRBJ2-1; clone size: many; D gene: -; CDR3 protein: CASSDGRSRYNEQFF; CDR3 DNA: TGTGCCAGCAGCGACGGACGAAGCCGTTACAATGAGCAGTTCTTC
V gene: TRBV9; J gene: TRBJ2-1; clone size: many; D gene: -; CDR3 protein: CASSVAVGLVSYNEQFF; CDR3 DNA: TGTGCCAGCAGCGTAGCTGTGGGGCTAGTTAGCTACAATGAGCAGTTCTTC
V gene: TRBV4-1; J gene: TRBJ1-4; clone size: -; D gene: -; CDR3 protein: CASSQDLTGTGNEKLFF; CDR3 DNA: TGCGCCAGCAGCCAAGATTTGACCGGGACTGGAAATGAAAAACTGTTTTTT
V gene: TRBV6-1; J gene: TRBJ2-1; clone size: few; D gene: -; CDR3 protein: CASSEVVVRPRDNEQFF; CDR3 DNA: TGTGCCAGCAGTGAAGTGGTTGTCCGACCGAGAGACAATGAGCAGTTCTTC
V gene: TRBV7-2; J gene: TRBJ2-5; clone size: many; D gene: TRBD1; CDR3 protein: CASTRGRVYETQYF; CDR3 DNA: TGTGCCAGCACAAGGGGGCGCGTGTATGAGACCCAGTACTTC
V gene: TRBV27; J gene: TRBJ2-5; clone size: -; D gene: -; CDR3 protein: CASSLHGPRETQYF; CDR3 DNA: TGTGCCAGCAGTTTACATGGGCCGAGGGAGACCCAGTACTTC
V gene: TRBV6-1; J gene: TRBJ1-5; clone size: few; D gene: -; CDR3 protein: CASSATPGDQPQHF; CDR3 DNA: TGTGCCAGCAGTGCAACCCCAGGGGATCAGCCCCAGCATTTT
V gene: TRBV6-1; J gene: TRBJ2-2; clone size: -; D gene: -; CDR3 protein: CASSEGTPSTETLFF; CDR3 DNA: TGTGCCAGCAGTGAGGGAACCCCGAGCACAGAGACGCTGTTTTTT
V gene: TRBV27; J gene: TRBJ2-5; clone size: -; D gene: TRBD1; CDR3 protein: CASGPGGADQETQYF; CDR3 DNA: TGTGCCAGCGGCCCAGGGGGTGCGGACCAAGAGACCCAGTACTTC
V gene: TRBV6-1; J gene: TRBJ2-2; clone size: few; D gene: TRBD2; CDR3 protein: CASSETWTSGTNELFF; CDR3 DNA: TGTGCCAGCAGTGAAACGTGGACTAGCGGGACCAATGAGCTGTTTTTT
V gene: TRBV10-2; J gene: TRBJ2-3; clone size: once; D gene: -; CDR3 protein: CASSVNRADTQYF; CDR3 DNA: TGCGCCAGCAGTGTAAACAGGGCAGATACGCAGTATTTT
V gene: TRBV6-5; J gene: TRBJ2-7; clone size: once; D gene: -; CDR3 protein: CASSYSGRSTYEQYF; CDR3 DNA: TGTGCCAGCAGTTACTCCGGACGGTCCACCTACGAGCAGTACTTC
V gene: TRBV6-1; J gene: TRBJ2-4; clone size: -; D gene: -; CDR3 protein: CASSVSGPGAEDIQYF; CDR3 DNA: TGTGCCAGCAGCGTCTCGGGGCCGGGAGCCGAAGACATTCAGTACTTC
V gene: TRBV6-1; J gene: TRBJ2-1; clone size: once; D gene: -; CDR3 protein: CASTLRGGGTNAQYF; CDR3 DNA: TGTGCCAGCACCCTCAGGGGTGGGGGCACTAATGCGCAGTATTTC
V gene: TRBV10-1; J gene: TRBJ2-1; clone size: -; D gene: -; CDR3 protein: CASSGELYNEQFF; CDR3 DNA: TGCGCCAGCAGCGGGGAGCTCTACAATGAGCAGTTCTTC
V gene: TRBV6-5; J gene: TRBJ2-4; clone size: -; D gene: -; CDR3 protein: CGSKQLLATNTQYF; CDR3 DNA: TGTGGCAGCAAGCAACTACTAGCCACAAATACGCAGTATTTC
V gene: TRBV7-8; J gene: TRBJ2-2; clone size: few; D gene: TRBD2; CDR3 protein: CASSPLGLGGTGELFF; CDR3 DNA: TGTGCCAGCAGCCCACTGGGACTAGGAGGGACCGGGGAGCTGTTTTTT
V gene: TRBV7-9; J gene: TRBJ2-3; clone size: medium-sized; D gene: -; CDR3 protein: CASSRGWGASTDTQYF; CDR3 DNA: TGTGCCAGCAGCCGCGGATGGGGGGCAAGCACAGATACGCAGTATTTT
V gene: TRBV4-1; J gene: TRBJ2-5; clone size: -; D gene: TRBD1; CDR3 protein: CASSRATGGKETQYF; CDR3 DNA: TGCGCCAGCAGCCGCGCCACAGGGGGGAAAGAGACCCAGTACTTC
V gene: TRBV6-1; J gene: TRBJ2-3; clone size: -; D gene: -; CDR3 protein: CARSKVGRDPDTQYF; CDR3 DNA: TGTGCCAGGTCCAAAGTCGGACGTGACCCAGATACGCAGTACTTT
V gene: TRBV7-8; J gene: TRBJ2-1; clone size: few; D gene: TRBD2; CDR3 protein: CASSLLGLAGSSYNEQFF; CDR3 DNA: TGTGCCAGCAGCTTATTGGGACTAGCGGGGAGCTCCTACAATGAGCAGTTCTTC
V gene: TRBV5-1; J gene: TRBJ2-3; clone size: -; D gene: TRBD2; CDR3 protein: CASAYASGGETQYF; CDR3 DNA: TGCGCCAGCGCCTACGCTTCCGGGGGGGAGACCCAGTACTTT
V gene: TRBV6-5; J gene: TRBJ1-2; clone size: -; D gene: TRBD1; CDR3 protein: CASSYYRGSYGYTF; CDR3 DNA: TGTGCCAGCAGTTACTACAGGGGAAGCTATGGCTACACCTTC
V gene: TRBV6-2/TRBV6-3; J gene: TRBJ1-2; clone size: few; D gene: TRBD1; CDR3 protein: CASSQGGRTYGYTF; CDR3 DNA: TGTGCCAGCAGTCAAGGGGGCAGGACCTATGGCTACACCTTC
V gene: TRBV27; J gene: TRBJ2-5; clone size: -; D gene: TRBD2; CDR3 protein: CASSLFYLAGQETQYF; CDR3 DNA: TGTGCCAGCAGTTTATTTTACCTAGCGGGACAAGAGACCCAGTACTTC
V gene: TRBV3-1; J gene: TRBJ2-1; clone size: -; D gene: -; CDR3 protein: CASSQDVSPYNEQFF; CDR3 DNA: TGTGCCAGCAGCCAAGATGTTAGTCCGTACAATGAGCAGTTCTTC
V gene: TRBV25-1; J gene: TRBJ2-2; clone size: -; D gene: TRBD1; CDR3 protein: CATGGFPGELFF; CDR3 DNA: TGTGCCACAGGGGGTTTCCCCGGGGAGCTGTTTTTT
V gene: TRBV28; J gene: TRBJ1-6; clone size: many; D gene: TRBD1; CDR3 protein: CASSSEDRGYNSPLHF; CDR3 DNA: TGTGCCAGCAGTTCCGAGGACAGGGGATATAATTCACCCCTCCACTTT
V gene: TRBV10-2; J gene: TRBJ1-2; clone size: -; D gene: -; CDR3 protein: CASSDGQVYGYTF; CDR3 DNA: TGCGCCAGCAGTGATGGGCAGGTCTATGGCTACACCTTC
V gene: TRBV6-6; J gene: TRBJ1-1; clone size: medium-sized; D gene: -; CDR3 protein: CASSYRGNTEAFF; CDR3 DNA: TGTGCCAGCAGTTACAGGGGCAACACTGAAGCTTTCTTT
V gene: TRBV6-5; J gene: TRBJ1-3; clone size: -; D gene: -; CDR3 protein: CASSYGWQDRVRNTIYF; CDR3 DNA: TGTGCCAGCAGTTACGGTTGGCAGGACCGAGTGAGAAACACCATATATTTT
V gene: TRBV6-1; J gene: TRBJ1-1; clone size: many; D gene: -; CDR3 protein: CASSENEDMNTEAFF; CDR3 DNA: TGTGCCAGCAGTGAAAATGAAGATATGAACACTGAAGCTTTCTTT
V gene: TRBV27; J gene: TRBJ2-1; clone size: -; D gene: TRBD2; CDR3 protein: CASRIAGGTPGYNEQFF; CDR3 DNA: TGTGCCAGCAGAATCGCGGGAGGAACACCGGGGTACAATGAGCAGTTCTTC
V gene: TRBV6-5; J gene: TRBJ2-5; clone size: -; D gene: -; CDR3 protein: CASSYVGGETQYF; CDR3 DNA: TGTGCCAGCAGTTACGTAGGGGGAGAGACCCAGTACTTC
V gene: TRBV27; J gene: TRBJ2-7; clone size: -; D gene: TRBD1; CDR3 protein: CASSRGQGREQYF; CDR3 DNA: TGTGCCAGCAGCCGAGGACAGGGCCGGGAGCAGTACTTC
V gene: TRBV6-1; J gene: TRBJ2-5; clone size: -; D gene: -; CDR3 protein: CFSAGLGGRDQDTQYF; CDR3 DNA: TGTTTCAGCGCGGGGCTCGGGGGCCGTGACCAAGATACCCAGTACTTC
V gene: TRBV7-3; J gene: TRBJ2-3; clone size: -; D gene: -; CDR3 protein: CASSPGLSTDTQYF; CDR3 DNA: TGTGCCAGCAGCCCGGGCCTTAGCACAGATACGCAGTATTTT
V gene: TRBV3-1; J gene: TRBJ2-7; clone size: -; D gene: TRBD1; CDR3 protein: CASSLGQGSSYEQYF; CDR3 DNA: TGTGCCAGCAGCTTGGGACAGGGGAGCTCCTACGAGCAGTACTTC